A single sample gave rise to the 27 T cell receptor beta chains below, sequenced in a study of cytomegalovirus exposure and HLA in healthy donors. The PCR made use of 60 Vbeta and 13 Jbeta primers. TCRdb's copy holds only in-frame clones and misses some; the assay was immunoSEQ multiplex PCR. The sample yields about 140,000 clones, 65% to 85% seen once. The sample taken for sequencing was PBMCs. All receptors come from a woman aged 40-49 years in good health and CMV-seropositive.

CDR3 amino acids: CSATGGSTGELFF. The CDR3 nucleotides are TGCAGCGCCACAGGGGGAAGCACCGGGGAGCTGTTTTTT. This sequence joins TRBV29-1 and TRBJ2-2, with 8 bases matching TRBD1. Germline assignment: CDR1 SQVTM and CDR2 ANQGSEA. V dropped 7 bases and J dropped 4; count of bases not matched to a gene: 5. CDR3 length: 13 amino acids.

This clone was counted between two and nine times. The rearrangement uses TRBV9 and TRBJ2-7, with TRBD1 identical over 7 bases. The germline V gene encodes CDR1 SGDLS and CDR2 YYNGEE. V lost 4 bases to trimming and J lost 2 bases; unmatched junction nucleotides: 9. The CDR3 has 15 residues. The CDR3 DNA reads as TGTGCCAGCAGCACTGGGACAGTGCAGGCCTACGAGCAGTACTTC. Translation gives CASSTGTVQAYEQYF.

This rearrangement joins TRBV27 to TRBJ2-5; weak D call: TRBD1 (8 bases). With 0 bases removed from V and 2 bases from J, the gap between germline ends came to 13 bases. This CDR3 contains 16 residues. CDR1 MNHEY and CDR2 SMNVEV come from the germline V gene (reference sequence). The CDR3 spells CASSLSGQGLQETQYF. The CDR3 DNA reads TGTGCCAGCAGTTTATCCGGACAGGGACTACAAGAGACCCAGTACTTC.

Details on this clone: The junction differs from germline at one of its ends, possibly a read error. The J gene is TRBJ2-3, the V gene TRBV7-9; no clear D gene. This CDR3 has 15 residues. Germline loops: CDR1 SEHNR, CDR2 FQNEAQ (reference sequence). The CDR3 coding sequence is TGTTCCAGCAGCTACAGTCTCTGGGGCACAGATACGCAGTATTTT. Protein sequence: CSSSYSLWGTDTQYF.

V is TRBV29-1 and J is TRBJ2-5, with D tentatively TRBD1 (5 bases). Germline V gene sequence: CDR1 SQVTM, CDR2 ANQGSEA. V was clipped by 3 bases and J by 5 bases, with 13 bases between them. The CDR3 runs 13 residues. The CDR3: CSVDQGVSETQYF. The CDR3 DNA follows: TGCAGCGTTGACCAGGGTGTTTCGGAGACCCAGTACTTC.

This chain connects TRBV7-6 to TRBJ1-1; 9 nucleotides line up with TRBD1. CDR3 length: 14 residues. Germline V CDR1 and CDR2: SGHVS, FNYEAQ. With 4 bases clipped from V and 5 bases from J, the junction kept 5 bases outside the gene matches. The CDR3 DNA sequence: TGTGCCAGCAGCTCTCACAGGGGGCGGACTGAAGCTTTCTTT. This sequence encodes CASSSHRGRTEAFF.

V and J are TRBV7-2 and TRBJ2-2; TRBD2 matches at 8 bases. In germline, CDR1 is SGHTA, CDR2 FQGNSA. The V segment lost 1 base and the J segment 4 bases; nucleotides outside the gene matches: 5. The CDR3 is made up of 16 amino acids. CDR3 sequence: CASSLGGGRSTGELFF. CDR3 sequence (DNA): TGTGCCAGCAGCTTAGGCGGGGGGCGAAGCACCGGGGAGCTGTTTTTT.

The table lists this clone with a few counts. This chain links TRBV5-4 with TRBJ1-1, with D tentatively TRBD1 (6 bases). The CDR3 totals 15 residues. Germline CDR1 is SGHNT and CDR2 is YYREEE (reference sequence). Between the trimmed V and J ends, which lost 0 bases and 4 bases, there was a span of 13 bases. Written as DNA, the CDR3 is TGTGCCAGCAGCTTGGACAGGGTAGGAGGCACTGAAGCTTTCTTT. Its protein is CASSLDRVGGTEAFF.

The chain links TRBV9 to TRBJ2-5; 8 positions agree with TRBD2. V shed 0 bases, J shed 5 bases, and the junction held 12 bases outside the gene matches. The CDR3 has 17 residues. Germline lookup yields CDR1 SGDLS and CDR2 YYNGEE. CDR3 amino acids: CASSVESGSTFWETQYF. The CDR3 DNA is TGTGCCAGCAGCGTAGAGAGCGGGAGTACGTTTTGGGAGACCCAGTACTTC.

This chain uses TRBV7-9 with TRBJ2-7, with 10 bases that match TRBD2. CDR3 size: 15 residues. Germline V CDR1 and CDR2: SEHNR, FQNEAQ (reference sequence). The V segment lost 3 bases and the J segment 0 bases; nucleotides outside the gene matches: 2. The CDR3 nucleotides read TGTGCCAGCAGCTTTACTAGCGGGAACTCCTACGAGCAGTACTTC. Translating it yields CASSFTSGNSYEQYF.

V usage is TRBV27 and J usage is TRBJ2-1, with 10 bases fitting TRBD1. Trimming at V came to 3 bases and at J to 5 bases, leaving 10 bases not matched to a gene. Germline V gene data show CDR1 as MNHEY and CDR2 as SMNVEV (reference sequence). This CDR3 contains 17 residues. The CDR3 region has the DNA TGTGCCAGCAGTTTCGCAACCGGGACAGGGGACGACAATGAGCAGTTCTTC. Protein product: CASSFATGTGDDNEQFF.

This clone was picked up one time. V gene TRBV27 combines with J gene TRBJ2-7; no reliable D call. CDR1 is MNHEY, CDR2 SMNVEV, per germline (reference sequence). V was clipped by 7 bases and J by 0 bases, with 13 bases between them. The CDR3 covers 14 residues. DNA for the CDR3: TGTGCCAGCAAGCCAACAGAATACTCCTACGAGCAGTACTTC. This encodes CASKPTEYSYEQYF.

The chain recombines TRBV7-2 with TRBJ2-7; 12 bases are shared with TRBD1. Trimming removed 5 bases from V and 6 bases from J; junction bases left unmatched: 8. The CDR3 extends over 15 amino acids. The germline gives CDR1 SGHTA, CDR2 FQGNSA. The CDR3 DNA reads as TGTGCCAGCAGCGCTGGGACAGGGGGCTTCCGCGAGCAGTACTTC. Residues: CASSAGTGGFREQYF.

The chain links TRBV5-6 to TRBJ2-3; D may be TRBD2 (6 bases). The germline V and J ends were trimmed by 0 bases and 4 bases, with 15 bases remaining between them. CDR1 SGHDT and CDR2 YYEEEE come from the germline V gene. The CDR3 consists of 16 residues. The CDR3 protein is CASSLGLGGWADTQYF. For the CDR3, the DNA is TGTGCCAGCAGCTTGGGCCTTGGGGGGTGGGCAGATACGCAGTATTTT.

The V call is TRBV7-9, the J call TRBJ2-1; no clear D gene. CDR1 and CDR2 from the germline V gene are SEHNR and FQNEAQ (reference sequence). Trimming took 4 bases from V and 6 from J, leaving 13 bases between them. There are 14 residues in the CDR3. The CDR3 spells CASSSVGVSNEQFF. The CDR3 region has the DNA TGTGCCAGCAGCTCGGTGGGCGTTAGCAATGAGCAGTTCTTC.

The CDR3 loop reads CASGPGLANEQFF. The CDR3 DNA is TGTGCTAGTGGTCCGGGACTAGCTAATGAGCAGTTCTTC. The rearrangement joins TRBV12-5 to TRBJ2-1; 9 nucleotides agree with TRBD2. V gave up 5 bases and J gave up 7 bases; unmatched junction bases: 3. The CDR3 contains 13 residues. The germline V gene has CDR1 LGHNT and CDR2 FRNRAP. Looking up the rest from reference TRBV12-5 and TRBJ2-1 gives the full variable domain: DARVTQTPRHKVTEMGQEVTMRCQPILGHNTVFWYRQTMMQGLELLAYFRNRAPLDDSGMPKDRFSAEMPDATLATLKIQPSEPRDSAVYFCASGPGLANEQFFGPGTRLTVL.

This chain links TRBV11-1 with TRBJ2-5, with D possibly matching TRBD2 (5 bases). This CDR3 comprises 14 residues. The germline CDR1 and CDR2 sequences are SGHAT and FQDESV (reference sequence). The V end was cut by 4 bases, the J end by 2 bases, with 11 bases between. CDR3 region: CASSSQRIQETQYF. In nucleotides, the CDR3 is TGTGCCAGCAGCTCCCAGCGGATTCAAGAGACCCAGTACTTC.

The CDR3: CASSQQPSYEVTF. As DNA, the CDR3 is TGTGCCAGCAGCCAACAGCCTAGCTATGAGGTGACCTTC. V and J are TRBV2 and TRBJ1-2; D gene uncertain. This CDR3 comprises 13 residues. The germline V gene has CDR1 SNHLY and CDR2 FYNNEI. The germline V and J ends were trimmed by 6 bases and 14 bases, with 22 bases remaining between them. Variable domain in full (rest from reference TRBV2 and TRBJ1-2): EPEVTQTPSHQVTQMGQEVILRCVPISNHLYFYWYRQILGQKVEFLVSFYNNEISEKSEIFDDQFSVERPDGSNFTLKIRSTKLEDSAMYFCASSQQPSYEVTFGSGTRLTVV.

This clone has just a few counts. The chain has TRBV13 and TRBJ2-7; 8 bases map to TRBD1. Germline V gene lookup returns CDR1 PRHDT and CDR2 FYEKMQ (reference sequence). CDR3 size: 14 residues. The J segment lost 3 bases and the V segment lost 3 bases, leaving 4 bases of the junction unmatched. The chain's CDR3 is CASSFRTGSYEQYF. DNA for the CDR3: TGTGCCAGCAGCTTTCGGACAGGGAGCTACGAGCAGTACTTC.

V and J are TRBV30 and TRBJ1-2; TRBD1 is a possible D gene (6 bases). Germline CDR1 reads GTSNPN; CDR2 reads SVGIG (reference sequence). V shed 1 base and J shed 0 bases, with 9 bases lying between them. The CDR3 is 14 residues long. The CDR3 is CAWSGQVANYGYTF. For the CDR3, the DNA is TGTGCCTGGAGTGGACAGGTAGCTAACTATGGCTACACCTTC.

This chain links TRBV5-5 with TRBJ2-7, with 9 bases fitting TRBD1. CDR3 length: 14 residues. Germline values: CDR1 SGHKS, CDR2 YYEKEE (reference sequence). Trimming removed 7 bases from V and 2 bases from J; junction bases left unmatched: 7. CDR3: CASWGGTGTYEQYF. The CDR3 DNA reads TGTGCCAGCTGGGGGGGGACAGGGACCTACGAGCAGTACTTC.

J is TRBJ2-1 and V is TRBV10-3; TRBD2 agrees at 10 bases. The germline V gene encodes CDR1 ENHRY and CDR2 SYGVKD. The CDR3 length is 17 residues. Germline trimming cut 3 bases from V and 2 bases from J; bases unmatched to any gene: 7. The CDR3 region is CAISETSGNRAYNEQFF. In DNA form, the CDR3 reads TGTGCCATCAGTGAAACTAGCGGGAATAGGGCCTACAATGAGCAGTTCTTC.

The J gene is TRBJ2-5, the V gene TRBV11-1; D is perhaps TRBD2 (6 bases). CDR3 length: 14 amino acids. Deletions cut 4 bases from V and 2 bases from J, with 11 bases between. Per the germline V gene, CDR1 is SGHAT and CDR2 is FQDESV (reference sequence). In nucleotides, the CDR3 is TGTGCCAGCAGCTCCCTTAGCGGACAAGAGACCCAGTACTTC. This translates into CASSSLSGQETQYF.

This chain joins TRBV7-2 and TRBJ1-1; D not certain. In germline, CDR1 is SGHTA, CDR2 FQGNSA. This CDR3 has 13 amino acids. V was shortened by 3 bases and J by 6 bases, with 11 bases between the two germline ends. The CDR3 protein is CASSFGLSAEAFF. In DNA, the CDR3 is TGTGCCAGCAGCTTTGGGCTCTCCGCTGAAGCTTTCTTT.

The chain uses TRBV30 and TRBJ2-7; a possible D gene is TRBD1 (6 bases). The CDR3 is 11 amino acids. The V end lost 3 bases, the J end lost 7 bases, and 10 bases lay between the germline ends. Germline assignment: CDR1 GTSNPN and CDR2 SVGIG (reference sequence). This CDR3 reads CAWRYREEQYF. As DNA, the CDR3 is TGTGCCTGGAGGTACAGGGAAGAGCAGTACTTC.

The rearrangement links TRBV7-9 to TRBJ1-1; D is undetermined. This CDR3 spans 11 amino acids. The V gene's germline CDR1 is SEHNR and CDR2 FQNEAQ (reference sequence). V lost 7 bases to trimming and J lost 0 bases, with 3 bases between them. CDR3 nucleotide sequence: TGTGCCAGCACAATGAACACTGAAGCTTTCTTT. Translation: CASTMNTEAFF.

CDR3 sequence: CASSRAGAQETQYF. CDR3 DNA: TGTGCCAGCAGTCGGGCTGGGGCCCAAGAGACCCAGTACTTC. The chain uses TRBV2 and TRBJ2-5; the D gene is possibly TRBD1 (5 bases). The CDR3 is 14 amino acids. V was shortened by 5 bases and J by 1 base, with 11 bases between the two germline ends. Germline CDR1 and CDR2: SNHLY and FYNNEI.